Below, 14 T cell receptor beta chains from the same sample are listed, as sequenced in a study of early T cells in non-severe SARS-CoV-2 infection. A single record per CDR3 protein comes from TCRdb applying MiXCR to the 5' RACE reads. The table includes more than 85,000 distinct CDR3 sequences, around 16% detected once. The sample was whole blood. Receptors originate from an adult who was a healthcare worker with PCR-confirmed SARS-CoV-2 infection or an uninfected control (not recorded which).

This sequence joins TRBV29-1 and TRBJ2-7; tentative D call: TRBD2 (6 bases). Trimming removed 5 bases from V and 5 bases from J, with 19 bases in between. The CDR3 is 14 amino acids. Germline lookup yields CDR1 SQVTM and CDR2 ANQGSEA. CDR3 in DNA: TGCAGCGTTTCACTGATCCGGGGGACGAACGAGCAGTACTTC. It translates to CSVSLIRGTNEQYF.

This clonotype was recorded many times. The chain employs TRBV13 and TRBJ1-2; no firm D call. Germline V gene lookup returns CDR1 PRHDT and CDR2 FYEKMQ (reference sequence). This CDR3 spans 14 amino acids. The V and J ends lost 0 bases and 0 bases respectively, with 5 bases between them. CDR3 sequence reads: CASSLGGANYGYTF. The CDR3 DNA is TGTGCCAGCAGCTTAGGGGGAGCTAACTATGGCTACACCTTC.

This clonotype was detected only a few times. V is TRBV30 and J is TRBJ1-6, with TRBD1 as a possible D gene (6 bases). Germline loops: CDR1 GTSNPN, CDR2 SVGIG (reference sequence). Trimming left V 5 bases short and J 1 base short, with 15 bases between. The CDR3 loop spans 16 amino acids. The CDR3 DNA reads as TGTGCCTGGTCCCGGGACACCCGGTCCTATAATTCACCCCTCCACTTT. Amino acids: CAWSRDTRSYNSPLHF.

The V gene is TRBV7-9, the J gene TRBJ1-6, with 8 positions matching TRBD1. The J segment lost 6 bases and the V segment lost 5 bases, leaving 3 bases of the junction unmatched. The V gene's germline CDR1 is SEHNR and CDR2 FQNEAQ (reference sequence). The CDR3 is 14 amino acids. This CDR3 reads CASSDGQGNSPLHF. CDR3 DNA: TGTGCCAGCAGCGATGGACAGGGTAATTCACCCCTCCACTTT. The entire variable domain, with the rest obtained from reference TRBV7-9 and TRBJ1-6, is as follows: DTGVSQNPRHKITKRGQNVTFRCDPISEHNRLYWYRQTLGQGPEFLTYFQNEAQLEKSRLLSDRFSAERPKGSFSTLEIQRTEQGDSAMYLCASSDGQGNSPLHFGNGTRLTVT.

This clonotype came up many times. The chain uses TRBV20-1 and TRBJ1-1; D is perhaps TRBD1 (5 bases). Trimming took off 1 base at V and 2 bases at J, with 20 bases between the two ends. Per the germline V gene, CDR1 is DFQATT and CDR2 is SNEGSKA (reference sequence). CDR3 length equals 17 residues. The CDR3 reads CSARVISGGGENTEAFF. The CDR3 DNA reads TGCAGTGCTAGAGTTATCTCCGGGGGAGGGGAAAACACTGAAGCTTTCTTT.

The V call is TRBV7-8, the J call TRBJ2-3; D gene uncertain. The CDR3 has 12 residues. Germline values: CDR1 SGHVS, CDR2 FQNEAQ. Trimming stripped 4 bases from V and 8 bases from J, with 10 bases between. For the CDR3, the DNA is TGTGCCAGCAGCTCTCGGTGGACTACGCAGTATTTT. Amino acids: CASSSRWTTQYF.

This clonotype was found once. The chain has TRBV18 and TRBJ1-2, with D possibly TRBD1 on 6 matching bases. The CDR3 is made up of 18 amino acids. V was trimmed by 6 bases and J by 2 bases, leaving 25 bases between them. Per germline, CDR1 KGHSH and CDR2 LQKENI. This chain's CDR3 is CASSNRGGYLSSNYGYTF. The CDR3 DNA is TGTGCCAGCTCCAATAGAGGGGGGTACCTCTCCTCCAACTATGGCTACACCTTC.

The chain uses TRBV20-1 and TRBJ2-7, with TRBD2 identical over 7 bases. V shed 3 bases and J 6 bases; nucleotides not matched to a gene: 11. This CDR3 contains 14 residues. Germline V CDR1 and CDR2: DFQATT, SNEGSKA (reference sequence). The CDR3 spells CSASHTSVLSEQYF. In DNA form, the CDR3 reads TGCAGTGCTAGCCACACTAGCGTTCTTTCCGAGCAGTACTTC.

Many counts were recorded for this clonotype. This chain uses TRBV7-9 with TRBJ2-7, with a weak D call TRBD1 (6 bases). Between the trimmed V and J ends, which lost 5 bases and 2 bases, there was a span of 16 bases. Germline CDR1 reads SEHNR; CDR2 reads FQNEAQ (reference sequence). This CDR3 region has 15 residues. The CDR3 protein is CASSDYRDRTYEQYF. The CDR3 bases are TGTGCCAGCAGCGACTACAGGGACCGGACCTACGAGCAGTACTTC.

This clonotype was picked up many times. CDR3 in DNA: TGCAGTGCTAGAGATCTGACTAGCGGGAGAAAGGACGAGCAGTACTTC. Translation gives CSARDLTSGRKDEQYF. The chain combines TRBV20-1 with TRBJ2-7; 12 nucleotides line up with TRBD2. CDR3 length equals 16 residues. In germline, CDR1 is DFQATT, CDR2 SNEGSKA (reference sequence). With V trimmed by 0 bases and J by 5 bases, 8 bases remained unmatched.

V usage is TRBV7-9 and J usage is TRBJ1-1; D is undetermined. V was cut by 2 bases and J by 5 bases, with 6 bases left in between. Germline CDR1 and CDR2: SEHNR and FQNEAQ (reference sequence). The CDR3 is 12 residues long. CDR3 sequence: CASSLFDTEAFF. The DNA for the CDR3 is TGTGCCAGCAGCTTATTCGATACTGAAGCTTTCTTT. The full variable domain, completed using reference TRBV7-9 and TRBJ1-1, is DTGVSQNPRHKITKRGQNVTFRCDPISEHNRLYWYRQTLGQGPEFLTYFQNEAQLEKSRLLSDRFSAERPKGSFSTLEIQRTEQGDSAMYLCASSLFDTEAFFGQGTRLTVV.

This clonotype was recorded many times. This chain connects TRBV6-5 to TRBJ1-4; D possibly corresponds to TRBD1 (6 bases). CDR3 length: 14 residues. Germline CDR1 MNHEY, CDR2 SVGAGI. V was cut by 5 bases and J by 5 bases, with 12 bases left in between. The CDR3 protein is CASSGTGPNEKLFF. Here the CDR3 DNA reads TGTGCCAGCAGTGGTACAGGGCCCAATGAAAAACTGTTTTTT.

This clonotype has only a few counts. This chain connects TRBV5-4 to TRBJ2-1; TRBD1 matches 9 bases. The CDR3 contains 15 residues. The ends lost 3 bases at V and 7 bases at J; junction bases unmatched: 8. Germline V lookup: CDR1 SGHNT, CDR2 YYREEE (reference sequence). The CDR3 loop is CASSYTGGSVNEQFF. CDR3 DNA: TGTGCCAGCAGCTATACAGGGGGCAGCGTGAATGAGCAGTTCTTC.

This clonotype was detected only a few times. This rearrangement joins TRBV4-3 to TRBJ2-3; no clear D. V lost 0 bases and J 5 bases, leaving 15 bases between the germline ends. The CDR3 sequence is 16 residues long. Germline V gene data show CDR1 as LGHNA and CDR2 as YSLEER. The CDR3 nucleotides are TGCGCCAGCAGCCAAGATGGGCCCGAGGATAAAGATACGCAGTATTTT. This gives the protein CASSQDGPEDKDTQYF.